This passage covers 3 T cell receptor beta chains from one sample sequenced in a study of T cell responses to AZD1222 COVID-19 vaccine. Measured with immunoSEQ multiplex PCR; TCRdb has only the in-frame clones, and not every one. The table lists some 22,000 clones, approximately 80% of them singletons. Specimen: peripheral blood, collected on day 0 of AZD1222 vaccination. The receptors come from an adult in good health.

CDR3: CASSLGGNSYNEQFF. The CDR3 coding sequence is TGTGCCAGCAGCCTAGGGGGGAACTCCTACAATGAGCAGTTCTTC. This rearrangement joins TRBV6-5 to TRBJ2-1; D is tentatively TRBD1 or TRBD2 (6 bases each). The ends were cut back, 6 bases at V and 0 bases at J, with 12 bases in the middle. There are 15 residues in the CDR3. Per germline, CDR1 MNHEY and CDR2 SVGAGI.

The CDR3 loop is CASGQQTYEQYF. DNA for the CDR3: TGTGCCAGCGGACAGCAGACCTACGAGCAGTACTTC. The V and J genes are TRBV7-2 and TRBJ2-7; D perhaps matches TRBD1 (6 bases). The V gene lost 8 bases and the J gene lost 2 bases, with 10 bases spanning the gap. In germline, CDR1 is SGHTA, CDR2 FQGNSA. There are 12 residues in the CDR3.

The chain uses TRBV2 and TRBJ1-2, with 9 bases aligning to TRBD1. V shed 6 bases, J shed 3 bases, and the junction held 20 bases outside the gene matches. CDR1 is SNHLY, CDR2 FYNNEI, per germline. The CDR3 covers 19 residues. DNA for the CDR3: TGTGCCAGCAGCTCACCTCCCGGGACAGGGAGCGTTGAGGACTATGGCTACACCTTC. Translation: CASSSPPGTGSVEDYGYTF.